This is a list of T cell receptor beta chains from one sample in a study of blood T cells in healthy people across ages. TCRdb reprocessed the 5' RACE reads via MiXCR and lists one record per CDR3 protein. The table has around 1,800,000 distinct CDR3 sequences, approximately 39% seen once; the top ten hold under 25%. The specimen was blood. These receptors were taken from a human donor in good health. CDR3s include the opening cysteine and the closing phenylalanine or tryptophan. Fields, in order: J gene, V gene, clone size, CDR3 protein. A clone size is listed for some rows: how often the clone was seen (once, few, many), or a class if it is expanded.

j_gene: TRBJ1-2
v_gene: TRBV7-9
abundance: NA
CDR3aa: CAGSSGTGFNYGYTF

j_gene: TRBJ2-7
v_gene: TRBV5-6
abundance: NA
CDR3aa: CASSPLTDRVAYEQYF

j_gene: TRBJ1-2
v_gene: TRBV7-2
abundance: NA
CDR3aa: CASSLGAKVDYGYTF

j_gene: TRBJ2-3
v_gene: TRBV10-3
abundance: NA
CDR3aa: CAISEFGGTRDSTDTQYF

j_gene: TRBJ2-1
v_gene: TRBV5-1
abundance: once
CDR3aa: CASSSSGGSASYNEQFF

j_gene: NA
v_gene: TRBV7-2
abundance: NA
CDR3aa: CASSPDYSSEQYF

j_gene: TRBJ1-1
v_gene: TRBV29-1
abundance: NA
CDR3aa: CSGLGTGGAAEAFF

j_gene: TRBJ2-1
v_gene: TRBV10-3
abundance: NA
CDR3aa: CAISGGDAYNEQFF

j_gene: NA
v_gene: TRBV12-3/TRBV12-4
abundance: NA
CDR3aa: CASSLAGGIHEQYF

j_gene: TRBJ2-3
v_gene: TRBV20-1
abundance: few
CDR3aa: CSARVAGRTDTQYF

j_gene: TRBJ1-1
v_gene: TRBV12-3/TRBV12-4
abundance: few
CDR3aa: CASSLVSVGTEAFF

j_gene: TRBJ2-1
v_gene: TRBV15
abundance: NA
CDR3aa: CATSRMRGRQDNEQFF

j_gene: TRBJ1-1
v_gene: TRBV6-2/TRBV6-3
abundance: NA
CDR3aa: CASSQTAYQVKNTEAFF

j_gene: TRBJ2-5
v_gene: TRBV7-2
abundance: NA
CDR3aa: CASRPGRTQETQYF

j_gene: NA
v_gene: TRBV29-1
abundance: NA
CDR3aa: CSALDPPYEQYF

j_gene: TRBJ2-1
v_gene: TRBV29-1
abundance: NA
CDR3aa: CSVALISSYNEQFF

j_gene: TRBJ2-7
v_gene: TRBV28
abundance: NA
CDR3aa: CASSLLPGRWSYEQYF

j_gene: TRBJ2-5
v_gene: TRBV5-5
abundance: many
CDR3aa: CASSFSGAMEETQYF

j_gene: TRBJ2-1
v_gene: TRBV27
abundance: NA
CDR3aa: CVSSFLQGIDNEQFF

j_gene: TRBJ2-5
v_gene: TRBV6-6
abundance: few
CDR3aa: CASLGLQETQYF

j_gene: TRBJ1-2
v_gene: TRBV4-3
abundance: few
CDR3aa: CASSQEVWSGYTF

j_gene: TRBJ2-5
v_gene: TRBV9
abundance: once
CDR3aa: CVSSVAFGETQYF

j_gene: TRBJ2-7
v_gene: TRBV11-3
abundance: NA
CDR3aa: CASSFVGKVTYEQYF

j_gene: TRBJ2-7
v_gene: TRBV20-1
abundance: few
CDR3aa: CSAPTGYGGFGEQYF

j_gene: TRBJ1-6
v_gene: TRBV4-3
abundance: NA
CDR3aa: CASGSQRQGPSPLHF

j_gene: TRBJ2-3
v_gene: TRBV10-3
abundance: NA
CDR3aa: CAISESGQGNTDTQYF

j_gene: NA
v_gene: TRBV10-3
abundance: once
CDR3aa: CAISEGLPTQETQYF

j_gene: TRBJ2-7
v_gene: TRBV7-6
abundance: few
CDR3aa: CASSSKFSYEQYF

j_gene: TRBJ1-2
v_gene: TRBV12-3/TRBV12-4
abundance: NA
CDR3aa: CASSARDMGNYGYTF

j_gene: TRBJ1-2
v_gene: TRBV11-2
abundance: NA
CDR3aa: CASSSDPEGDSGYTF

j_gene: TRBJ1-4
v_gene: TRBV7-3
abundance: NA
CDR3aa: CASSAGTNNEKLFF

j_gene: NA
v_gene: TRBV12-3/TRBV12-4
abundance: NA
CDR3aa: CASTQGDRGRQETQYF

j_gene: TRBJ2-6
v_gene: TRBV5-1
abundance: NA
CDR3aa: CAGSLRFQSGANVLTF

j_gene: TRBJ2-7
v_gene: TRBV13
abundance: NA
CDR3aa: CASSFAPGQGLNEQYF

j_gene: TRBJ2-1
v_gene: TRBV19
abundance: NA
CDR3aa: CASSITESEQFF

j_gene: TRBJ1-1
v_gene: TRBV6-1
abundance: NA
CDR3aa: CASSFRQGFDTEAFF

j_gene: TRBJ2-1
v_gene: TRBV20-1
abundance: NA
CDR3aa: CSASRGEYEQFF

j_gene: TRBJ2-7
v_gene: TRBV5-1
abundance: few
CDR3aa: CASSPTRVDYEQYF

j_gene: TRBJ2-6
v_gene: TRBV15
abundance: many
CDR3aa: CATSRKGTGGLTGANVLTF

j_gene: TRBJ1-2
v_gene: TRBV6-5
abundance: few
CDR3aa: CATWTDDGYTF

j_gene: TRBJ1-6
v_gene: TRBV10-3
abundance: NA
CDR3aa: CAISESGQTYNSLLHF

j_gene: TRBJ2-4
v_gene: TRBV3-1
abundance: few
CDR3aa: CASSQAPGQYKMSQYF

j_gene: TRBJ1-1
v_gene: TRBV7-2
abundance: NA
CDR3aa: CASNFRQAYTEAFF

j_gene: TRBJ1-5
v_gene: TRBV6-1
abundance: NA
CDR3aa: CASSGLPTYSNQPQHF

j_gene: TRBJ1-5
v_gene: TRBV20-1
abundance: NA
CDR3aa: CSARDWDQPQHF

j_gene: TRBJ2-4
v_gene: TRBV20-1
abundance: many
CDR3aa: CSASDLFLAKNIQYF

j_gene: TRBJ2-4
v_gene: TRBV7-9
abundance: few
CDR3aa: CASSLEGPTRAKNIQYF

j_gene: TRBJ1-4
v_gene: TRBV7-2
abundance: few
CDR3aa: CASSRSTGETNEKLFF

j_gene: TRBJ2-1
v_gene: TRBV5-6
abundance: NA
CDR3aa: CASSFLSGAWYNEQFF

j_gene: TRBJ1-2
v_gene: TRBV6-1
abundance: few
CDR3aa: CATRQGNYGYTF

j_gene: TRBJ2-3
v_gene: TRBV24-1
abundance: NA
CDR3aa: CATSGEAGVFDTQYF

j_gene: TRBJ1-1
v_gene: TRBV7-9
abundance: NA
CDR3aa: CASSFYGAGSLNTEAFF

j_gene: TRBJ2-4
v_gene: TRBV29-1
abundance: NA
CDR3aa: CSVVTSEGKNIQYF

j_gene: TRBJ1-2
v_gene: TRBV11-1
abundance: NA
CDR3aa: CASSKQAPNYGYIF

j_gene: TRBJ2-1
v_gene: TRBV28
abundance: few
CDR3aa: CASSDSWTGGPYNEQFF

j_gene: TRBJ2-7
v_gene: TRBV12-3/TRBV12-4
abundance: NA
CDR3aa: CASSTSGFEQYF

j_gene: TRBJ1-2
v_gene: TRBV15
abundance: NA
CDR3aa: CATSLGRFYGYTF

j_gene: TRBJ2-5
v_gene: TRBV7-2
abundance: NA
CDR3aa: CASSLGTSGGARETQYF

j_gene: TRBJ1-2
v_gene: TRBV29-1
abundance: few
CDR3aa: CSVSGTATHFGYTF

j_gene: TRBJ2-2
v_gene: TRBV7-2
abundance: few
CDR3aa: CASSQWGGSNTGELFF